One T cell receptor beta chain is described in this entry. Its antigen is not known. The source of the sample is a study of PD-1 blockade in classical Hodgkin lymphoma. Study-wide results and caveats: Healthy donors reportedly exceeded newly diagnosed patients in baseline TCR diversity. Undefined causes, possibly disease activity or prior therapy, underlie the repertoire differences.

TCRdb's table, derived via immunoSEQ multiplex PCR, lists solely in-frame clones and lacks some. Of tens of thousands of clones listed, around 90% were seen once; the top ten hold under 5%. Noted time point: newly diagnosed, previously untreated cHL patient sample. Comparators were PBMCs taken from newly diagnosed, untreated classical Hodgkin lymphoma. Germline V CDR1 and CDR2: SGHAT, FQNNGV. V gave up 3 bases and J gave up 6 bases, with 8 bases separating them. This CDR3 has 13 residues. This receptor was obtained from a human donor with classical Hodgkin lymphoma. V is TRBV11-2 and J is TRBJ2-2; weak D call: TRBD2 (6 bases). The material sequenced was peripheral blood mononuclear cells (PBMCs). This CDR3 is CASSFWGAGELFF. The CDR3 nucleotides read TGTGCCAGCAGCTTCTGGGGGGCCGGGGAGCTGTTTTTT.